The 25 T cell receptor beta chains reported below all come from one sample, sequenced in a study of blood T cell repertoires in COVID-19. The data were produced by immunoSEQ multiplex PCR, yet TCRdb's version contains in-frame clones alone and is incomplete. Of around 35,000 clones listed, roughly 84% are singletons. The source material was peripheral blood. The receptors were sampled from a man in his 60s with active COVID-19.

The chain has TRBV9 and TRBJ2-3, with a weak D call TRBD1 (5 bases). Germline CDR1 SGDLS, CDR2 YYNGEE. The CDR3 covers 14 residues. V lost 3 bases and J 1 base, leaving 9 bases between the germline ends. CDR3: CASSATTGTDTQYF. The CDR3 coding sequence is TGTGCCAGCAGCGCCACGACAGGCACAGATACGCAGTATTTT.

The chain employs TRBV21-1 and TRBJ2-2; TRBD1, as called in the table, went unchecked against the DNA. TRBV21-1 is a known pseudogene. The CDR3 length is 11 residues. DNA for the CDR3: TGTGCCAGCCCCAATCCCGGGGAGCTGTTTTTT. This encodes CASPNPGELFF.

The V and J genes are TRBV29-1 and TRBJ1-1, with a tentative D call TRBD1 (5 bases). The germline V and J ends were trimmed by 7 bases and 1 base, with 16 bases remaining between them. Germline-derived CDR1 and CDR2 are SQVTM and ANQGSEA. The CDR3 is made up of 14 amino acids. CDR3 nucleotides: TGCAGCGGTTTCGGGGGAGACGAGAACACTGAAGCTTTCTTT. Its translation is CSGFGGDENTEAFF.

The table lists this clone with a count of one. This sequence joins TRBV30 and TRBJ2-7, with TRBD2 matching over 8 bases. Trimming cost V 2 bases and J 4 bases; bases outside gene matches: 4. This CDR3 is 13 amino acids long. Germline-derived CDR1 and CDR2 are GTSNPN and SVGIG (reference sequence). DNA of the CDR3: TGTGCCTGGAGTAACGGGAGGGCTTACGAGCAGTACTTC. Its translation: CAWSNGRAYEQYF.

The V gene is TRBV5-1, the J gene TRBJ2-2; weak D call: TRBD2 (6 bases). The CDR3 covers 19 residues. V was clipped by 0 bases and J by 1 base, with 19 bases between them. Germline V lookup: CDR1 SGHRS, CDR2 YFSETQ. This chain's CDR3 is CASSLGGVSGPRNTGELFF. CDR3 bases: TGCGCCAGCAGCTTGGGAGGTGTCAGCGGGCCCAGGAACACCGGGGAGCTGTTTTTT.

The chain links TRBV6-5 to TRBJ2-1; 7 bases fit TRBD2. This CDR3 has 14 amino acids. V lost 6 bases to trimming and J lost 9 bases; unmatched junction nucleotides: 11. CDR1 MNHEY and CDR2 SVGAGI come from the germline V gene. This CDR3 is CASSGQAGDGEQFF. The DNA of the CDR3 is TGTGCCAGCAGCGGCCAGGCGGGAGACGGTGAGCAGTTCTTC.

The chain has TRBV5-4 and TRBJ2-6, with 14 bases lining up with TRBD2. The CDR3 has 19 amino acids. The V segment lost 4 bases and the J segment 1 base; nucleotides outside the gene matches: 7. CDR1 SGHNT and CDR2 YYREEE come from the germline V gene (reference sequence). CDR3 region: CASSPGGLAGVSGANVLTF. The CDR3 DNA is TGTGCCAGCAGCCCGGGGGGACTAGCGGGAGTATCTGGGGCCAACGTCCTGACTTTC.

The chain joins TRBV28 to TRBJ2-1; a possible D gene is TRBD1 (8 bases). In germline, CDR1 is MDHEN, CDR2 SYDVKM. This CDR3 is 15 amino acids long. V was shortened by 6 bases and J by 6 bases, with 18 bases between the two germline ends. CDR3 amino acids: CASRPQGAGVNEQFF. The CDR3 DNA reads TGTGCCAGCAGACCTCAGGGGGCGGGGGTCAATGAGCAGTTCTTC.

The table lists this clone with a few counts. The rearrangement links TRBV7-8 to TRBJ2-3, with 8 bases matching TRBD1. CDR1 is SGHVS, CDR2 FQNEAQ, per germline. V was pared by 5 bases and J by 3 bases, with 4 bases of the junction left unmatched. This CDR3 spans 14 amino acids. The chain's CDR3 is CASSRGQGTDTQYF. The CDR3 nucleotides read TGTGCCAGCAGCCGAGGACAGGGAACAGATACGCAGTATTTT.

The chain has TRBV19 and TRBJ2-3, with a weak D call TRBD2 (5 bases). The CDR3 is 14 amino acids. Germline CDR1 LNHDA, CDR2 SQIVND (reference sequence). V was shortened by 4 bases and J by 6 bases, with 14 bases between the two germline ends. CDR3 nucleotides: TGTGCCAGTAGTAAGCTAAACCGGGATGATACGCAGTATTTT. It yields the protein CASSKLNRDDTQYF.

Remarks on this clone: This sample also contains other DNA sequences that code for the same CDR3. The CDR3 loop reads CASSFGTGQETQYF. In DNA form, the CDR3 reads TGTGCCAGCAGCTTCGGGACAGGCCAAGAGACCCAGTACTTC. The rearrangement uses TRBV5-6 and TRBJ2-5, with TRBD1 matching 8 bases. From germline, CDR1 is SGHDT and CDR2 YYEEEE. Unmatched junction bases numbered 1, after V lost 2 bases and J lost 1 base. There are 14 residues in the CDR3.

The gene calls are TRBV19 and TRBJ2-3; the match to TRBD2 covers 15 bases. V shed 4 bases, J shed 4 bases, and the junction held 12 bases outside the gene matches. CDR3 length: 19 residues. Germline-derived CDR1 and CDR2 are LNHDA and SQIVND (reference sequence). The CDR3 bases are TGTGCCAGTAGTACAGGACTAGCGGGAGGGTTCACCCCCCCAGATACGCAGTATTTT. Encoded protein: CASSTGLAGGFTPPDTQYF.

The chain employs TRBV7-9 and TRBJ2-3, with D maybe TRBD2 (6 bases). V lost 5 bases to trimming and J lost 0 bases, with 15 bases between them. Germline assignment: CDR1 SEHNR and CDR2 FQNEAQ (reference sequence). This CDR3 region has 16 residues. CDR3 sequence: CASSPEGPSSTDTQYF. As DNA, the CDR3 is TGTGCCAGCAGCCCGGAGGGTCCTTCTAGCACAGATACGCAGTATTTT.

This clone showed up just once. The rearrangement uses TRBV25-1 and TRBJ1-4, with 10 bases lining up with TRBD1. The trim removed 5 bases at V and 7 bases at J, leaving 4 bases unmatched. The CDR3 runs to 14 residues. Per germline, CDR1 MGHDK and CDR2 SYGVNS. The CDR3 region has the DNA TGTGCCAGCAGTCGGACAGGGGGTGGTGAAAAACTGTTTTTT. Translating it yields CASSRTGGGEKLFF. Complete variable domain (other parts from reference TRBV25-1 and TRBJ1-4): EADIYQTPRYLVIGTGKKITLECSQTMGHDKMYWYQQDPGMELHLIHYSYGVNSTEKGDLSSESTVSRIRTEHFPLTLESARPSHTSQYLCASSRTGGGEKLFFGSGTQLSVL.

The chain uses TRBV29-1 and TRBJ2-7; maybe TRBD2 (6 bases). Per germline, CDR1 SQVTM and CDR2 ANQGSEA. Trimming removed 4 bases at V and 0 bases at J, with 10 bases between. This CDR3 has 13 residues. The CDR3 DNA is TGCAGCGTTGGGGACTGGAGCTCCTACGAGCAGTACTTC. Translated: CSVGDWSSYEQYF.

The rearrangement links TRBV3-1 (or the pseudogene TRBV3-2) to TRBJ2-7; TRBD2 matches 7 bases. Losses at the gene ends were 3 bases for V and 6 bases for J; bases not matched to a gene: 5. Germline V gene data show CDR1 as LGHDT and CDR2 as YNNKEL (reference sequence). The CDR3 length is 13 residues. The CDR3: CASSHRLATEQYF. The CDR3 bases are TGTGCCAGCAGCCACCGACTAGCCACCGAGCAGTACTTC.

The rearrangement joins TRBV6-5 to TRBJ2-2, with a tentative D call TRBD2 (5 bases). Germline V gene lookup returns CDR1 MNHEY and CDR2 SVGAGI. The CDR3 loop spans 14 amino acids. The ends were cut back, 8 bases at V and 5 bases at J, with 15 bases in the middle. CDR3 nucleotides: TGTGCCAGCGAACTAGTGATTGGGACCGGGGAGCTGTTTTTT. Translating gives CASELVIGTGELFF.

The chain combines TRBV4-2 with TRBJ2-1, with 13 bases matching TRBD2. This CDR3 is built from 17 residues. Trimming cost V 0 bases and J 8 bases; bases outside gene matches: 7. Germline V gives CDR1 LGHNA, CDR2 YNFKEQ. The CDR3 DNA reads TGTGCCAGCAGCCAAGAGACAGGGACTAGCGGGATCGATGAGCAGTTCTTC. It yields the protein CASSQETGTSGIDEQFF.

The chain employs TRBV5-5 and TRBJ1-1; D is unresolved. Trimming shortened V by 1 base and J by 3 bases, and 7 bases separated the two germline ends. Germline CDR1 is SGHKS and CDR2 is YYEKEE (reference sequence). The CDR3 has 13 amino acids. The CDR3 DNA follows: TGTGCCAGCAGCTTGATAATCGACACTGAAGCTTTCTTT. Residues: CASSLIIDTEAFF. Full variable domain (remainder filled in from reference TRBV5-5 and TRBJ1-1): DAGVTQSPTHLIKTRGQQVTLRCSPISGHKSVSWYQQVLGQGPQFIFQYYEKEERGRGNFPDRFSARQFPNYSSELNVNALLLGDSALYLCASSLIIDTEAFFGQGTRLTVV.

This clone has more than one count but fewer than ten. CDR3 residues: CASSEGLAGGETQYF. CDR3 nucleotide sequence: TGCGCCAGCAGCGAGGGACTAGCGGGGGGGGAGACCCAGTACTTC. The chain employs TRBV5-1 and TRBJ2-5, with TRBD2 matching 16 bases. Germline V CDR1 and CDR2: SGHRS, YFSETQ. The CDR3 is 15 amino acids. J gave up 5 bases and V 4 bases, and 2 bases lay outside the gene matches.

J is TRBJ2-2 and V is TRBV10-3; a possible D gene is TRBD2 (6 bases). Germline lookup yields CDR1 ENHRY and CDR2 SYGVKD. The V end lost 0 bases, the J end lost 0 bases, and 14 bases lay between the germline ends. CDR3 length equals 18 residues. The CDR3 protein is CAISESTGLIANTGELFF. The CDR3 DNA follows: TGTGCCATCAGTGAGTCGACGGGACTCATCGCGAACACCGGGGAGCTGTTTTTT.

The J gene is TRBJ1-6, the V gene TRBV3-1 (or the pseudogene TRBV3-2); D is unresolved. V dropped 1 base and J dropped 9 bases, with 7 bases sitting between them. Germline V CDR1 and CDR2: LGHDT, YNNKEL (reference sequence). This CDR3 spans 13 amino acids. CDR3 loop: CASSQGGGSPLHF. CDR3 DNA sequence: TGTGCCAGCAGCCAAGGGGGAGGTTCACCCCTCCACTTT.

CDR3 sequence: CSVVRGDSQDYNSPLHF. The CDR3 DNA follows: TGCAGCGTTGTGAGGGGGGACAGTCAGGATTATAATTCACCCCTCCACTTT. J is TRBJ1-6 and V is TRBV29-1; 7 bases agree with TRBD1. This CDR3 is 17 amino acids long. Germline CDR1 SQVTM, CDR2 ANQGSEA. The V gene end was trimmed by 4 bases and the J gene end by 4 bases; junction bases not matched to a gene: 13.

This clone was found once. The chain links TRBV18 to TRBJ2-1, with D perhaps matching TRBD2 (5 bases). Germline loops: CDR1 KGHSH, CDR2 LQKENI. The V gene lost 4 bases and the J gene lost 7 bases, with 14 bases spanning the gap. The CDR3 extends over 14 amino acids. CDR3 in DNA: TGTGCCAGCTCACGAGCGAGGGCATCGAATGAGCAGTTCTTC. Translated, it gives CASSRARASNEQFF. Combining the CDR3 with reference TRBV18 and TRBJ2-1 gives the whole variable domain NAGVMQNPRHLVRRRGQEARLRCSPMKGHSHVYWYRQLPEEGLKFMVYLQKENIIDESGMPKERFSAEFPKEGPSILRIQQVVRGDSAAYFCASSRARASNEQFFGPGTRLTVL.

The V gene is TRBV7-3, the J gene TRBJ2-1; 7 positions match TRBD2. The CDR3 is 15 amino acids. The J segment lost 4 bases and the V segment lost 6 bases, leaving 9 bases of the junction unmatched. The germline gives CDR1 SGHTA, CDR2 FQGTGA. The CDR3 DNA sequence: TGTGCCAGCAGGGGGCTAGCGGCTACATACAATGAGCAGTTCTTC. This sequence encodes CASRGLAATYNEQFF. Looking up the rest from reference TRBV7-3 and TRBJ2-1 gives the full variable domain: GAGVSQTPSNKVTEKGKYVELRCDPISGHTALYWYRQSLGQGPEFLIYFQGTGAADDSGLPNDRFFAVRPEGSVSTLKIQRTERGDSAVYLCASRGLAATYNEQFFGPGTRLTVL.